This T cell receptor (beta chain) was found in a study of Ad26.COV2.S vaccination and SARS-CoV-2 variants. Study-level information: Administration of Ad26.COV2.S was intramuscular, either once or twice 56 days apart.

On this clone itself: Other DNA sequences of this sample code for an identical CDR3.

In germline, CDR1 is SGHVS, CDR2 FNYEAQ. The V end lost 1 base, the J end lost 5 bases, and 8 bases lay between the germline ends. This CDR3 spans 13 amino acids. The treatment here: 15 to 20 received Ad26.COV2.S at low or high dose, single or two shots; about 5 received placebo; per-sample allocation not given. The investigators took samples on day 63 after the first vaccine or placebo injection. The donor's status was that of an adult aged 18-55 years in Boston. The method was immunoSEQ multiplex PCR; TCRdb's version includes in-frame clones alone and lacks a portion of them. This table holds about 390,000 clones, approximately 90% found once.

Sequenced material: peripheral blood, taken in a trial of Ad26.COV2.S vaccine versus placebo. This receptor was identified in a person between 18 and 59 years old who received the Ad26.COV2.S COVID-19 vaccine or a placebo. The genes are TRBV7-6 and TRBJ2-5, with D uncertain. The CDR3 region is CASSLVGQETQYF. CDR3 coding DNA: TGTGCCAGCAGCTTAGTGGGTCAGGAGACCCAGTACTTC.